Below, 12 T cell receptor beta chains from the same sample are listed, as sequenced in a study of blood T cell repertoires in COVID-19. The protocol was immunoSEQ multiplex PCR, while the TCRdb copy is restricted to in-frame clones and leaves out a portion. The sample has about 310,000 clones, 90% seen once. Sequencing input: peripheral blood. All receptors come from a woman in her forties with COVID-19, enrolled during active disease.

The chain joins TRBV7-2 to TRBJ1-2; 7 bases fit TRBD1. This CDR3 region has 16 residues. The V gene end was trimmed by 1 base and the J gene end by 2 bases; junction bases not matched to a gene: 7. CDR1 SGHTA and CDR2 FQGNSA come from the germline V gene. In nucleotides, the CDR3 is TGTGCCAGCAGCTTAGTTCCGGGACAGCTAAACTATGGCTACACCTTC. This gives the protein CASSLVPGQLNYGYTF.

The chain combines TRBV25-1 with TRBJ2-7; the match to TRBD1 covers 7 bases. With 6 bases clipped from V and 2 bases from J, the junction kept 10 bases outside the gene matches. The CDR3 loop spans 15 amino acids. Looked up from germline, CDR1 is MGHDK and CDR2 is SYGVNS. CDR3 nucleotides: TGTGCCAGCAGCCCCTCCAACAGGGGTACCTACGAGCAGTACTTC. This sequence encodes CASSPSNRGTYEQYF.

This chain uses TRBV6-1 with TRBJ2-2, with 7 bases matching TRBD1. The CDR3 is 16 residues long. Germline V gene sequence: CDR1 MNHNS, CDR2 SASEGT. Trimming cost V 2 bases and J 2 bases; bases outside gene matches: 5. The CDR3 loop reads CASSELVGGNTGELFF. The CDR3 region has the DNA TGTGCCAGCAGTGAATTAGTAGGGGGCAACACCGGGGAGCTGTTTTTT.

The chain links TRBV20-1 to TRBJ1-6; 7 bases map to TRBD1. CDR1 and CDR2 (germline): DFQATT, SNEGSKA (reference sequence). V was pared by 3 bases and J by 9 bases, with 11 bases of the junction left unmatched. The CDR3 has 15 amino acids. CDR3 sequence (DNA): TGCAGTGCTAGTGATAGGGGGCTAAGGAGTTCACCCCTCCACTTT. As protein: CSASDRGLRSSPLHF.

The chain combines TRBV29-1 with TRBJ1-2; TRBD1 matches at 8 bases. Germline loops: CDR1 SQVTM, CDR2 ANQGSEA. The CDR3 runs to 13 residues. V shed 1 base and J 4 bases; nucleotides not matched to a gene: 2. The CDR3: CSVEGGQGYGYTF. The CDR3 DNA reads as TGCAGCGTTGAAGGAGGACAGGGCTATGGCTACACCTTC.

This clone was found once. The J gene is TRBJ1-5, the V gene TRBV6-6; 7 nucleotides match TRBD1. The CDR3 runs 14 residues. The ends lost 6 bases at V and 3 bases at J; junction bases unmatched: 5. Germline V gene sequence: CDR1 MNHNY, CDR2 SVGAGI (reference sequence). DNA of the CDR3: TGTGCCAGCAGAGCCGGGACAGTCAATCAGCCCCAGCATTTT. It specifies CASRAGTVNQPQHF.

The chain couples TRBV6-2 or TRBV6-3 to TRBJ2-4; TRBD2 might be the D (6 bases). The CDR3 spans 15 residues. Germline assignment: CDR1 MNHEY and CDR2 SVGEGT. Trimming cost V 4 bases and J 1 base, with 11 bases left between them. The CDR3 sequence: CASSWGVVAKNIQYF. CDR3 in DNA: TGTGCCAGCAGTTGGGGGGTTGTGGCCAAAAACATTCAGTACTTC.

The rearrangement uses TRBV6-2 or TRBV6-3 and TRBJ2-2; 12 nucleotides match TRBD2. This CDR3 has 18 amino acids. Per germline, CDR1 MNHEY and CDR2 SVGEGT. The V gene end was trimmed by 2 bases and the J gene end by 5 bases; junction bases not matched to a gene: 9. The CDR3 region is CASSYPTPSGRGTGELFF. DNA for the CDR3: TGTGCCAGCAGTTACCCCACGCCTAGCGGGAGGGGTACCGGGGAGCTGTTTTTT.

This sequence joins TRBV6-2 or TRBV6-3 and TRBJ1-2; 7 bases match TRBD1. V was pared by 6 bases and J by 3 bases, with 10 bases of the junction left unmatched. The CDR3 runs 15 residues. CDR1 is MNHEY and CDR2 is SVGEGT in the germline V gene. CDR3 protein: CASSALTGLDYGYTF. DNA of the CDR3: TGTGCCAGCAGCGCCTTGACAGGGCTTGACTATGGCTACACCTTC.

This clone was found once. An end of the junction differs from the germline gene, which may be a read error. The chain joins TRBV6-5 to TRBJ1-2; 7 bases map to TRBD1. This CDR3 is built from 15 residues. From germline, CDR1 is MNHEY and CDR2 SVGAGI. CDR3 in amino acids: CASSNSGTAFYGYTF. The CDR3 coding sequence is TGTGCCAGCAGTAACTCCGGGACAGCTTTTTATGGCTACACCTTC.

The chain combines TRBV19 with TRBJ2-4, with 11 bases lining up with TRBD2. Germline V gene data show CDR1 as LNHDA and CDR2 as SQIVND (reference sequence). Losses at the gene ends were 6 bases for V and 0 bases for J; bases not matched to a gene: 13. This CDR3 has 19 amino acids. The CDR3 coding sequence is TGTGCCAGTAGCCCGCATAGGCTAGCGGGAGGCGGAGCCAAAAACATTCAGTACTTC. Translating it yields CASSPHRLAGGGAKNIQYF.

This clone appeared a few times. The gene calls are TRBV5-6 and TRBJ1-5; unclear D gene. The CDR3 runs 14 residues. V lost 1 base to trimming and J lost 4 bases, with 9 bases between them. CDR1 is SGHDT, CDR2 YYEEEE, per germline. CDR3 sequence: CASSLSFSNQPQHF. Written as DNA, the CDR3 is TGTGCCAGCAGCTTGAGCTTTTCGAATCAGCCCCAGCATTTT. Full variable domain (remainder filled in from reference TRBV5-6 and TRBJ1-5): DAGVTQSPTHLIKTRGQQVTLRCSPKSGHDTVSWYQQALGQGPQFIFQYYEEEERQRGNFPDRFSGHQFPNYSSELNVNALLLGDSALYLCASSLSFSNQPQHFGDGTRLSIL.